Following are 14 T cell receptor beta chains from one sample sequenced in a study of blood T cell repertoires in COVID-19 (dated by TCRdb to 2020 to 2021). Libraries were made using the immunoSEQ multiplex PCR assay. Held by TCRdb, this immuneACCESS table contains in-frame sequences only and omits some clones. Under half of the omission traces to an unresolved V gene where checked; the cause of the rest is unknown. For this sample the table gives around 290,000 clones, of which roughly 86% were detected only once. The ten largest clonotypes hold approximately 2.4% of the sample. Input material: PBMCs or T cells enriched from blood (not recorded which). These receptors were obtained from a woman between 18 and 30 years old who had recovered from COVID-19.

The chain recombines TRBV14 with TRBJ2-2; the match to TRBD2 covers 14 bases. This CDR3 comprises 17 residues. Germline CDR1 is SGHDN and CDR2 is FVKESK. V shed 4 bases, J shed 7 bases, and the junction held 8 bases outside the gene matches. CDR3 in amino acids: CASSRGLAGDLYGELFF. In DNA, the CDR3 is TGTGCCAGCAGCCGGGGACTAGCGGGAGATCTGTACGGGGAGCTGTTTTTT.

The rearrangement uses TRBV4-1 and TRBJ1-5; unclear D gene. The germline V gene has CDR1 MGHRA and CDR2 YSYEKL. This CDR3 region has 14 residues. The V end lost 0 bases, the J end lost 5 bases, and 8 bases lay between the germline ends. The CDR3 DNA sequence: TGCGCCAGCAGCCAAGAGCTCGGAGATCAGCCCCAGCATTTT. Its protein is CASSQELGDQPQHF.

This chain links TRBV25-1 with TRBJ2-3, with 7 nucleotides matching TRBD2. V shed 6 bases and J 5 bases; nucleotides not matched to a gene: 5. CDR1 is MGHDK, CDR2 SYGVNS, per germline. The CDR3 spans 13 residues. The CDR3 DNA reads as TGTGCCAGCAGCGGCCGGGGGGAAGATACGCAGTATTTT. Protein sequence: CASSGRGEDTQYF.

This chain joins TRBV7-2 and TRBJ2-1; possibly TRBD2 for D (6 bases). V was trimmed by 1 base and J by 4 bases, leaving 11 bases between them. The germline V gene has CDR1 SGHTA and CDR2 FQGNSA. This CDR3 is built from 15 residues. The CDR3 bases are TGTGCCAGCAGCTTAGTGGCGGGGCCTTACAATGAGCAGTTCTTC. Protein sequence: CASSLVAGPYNEQFF.

V is TRBV19 and J is TRBJ1-4; 8 bases align to TRBD1. CDR3 length: 13 residues. CDR1 and CDR2 (germline): LNHDA, SQIVND (reference sequence). J lost 10 bases, V lost 6 bases, and 7 bases had no gene match. The DNA for the CDR3 is TGTGCCAGTAGGGTCCCCACAGGGGGAAAACTGTTTTTT. Its translation: CASRVPTGGKLFF.

V usage is TRBV25-1 and J usage is TRBJ2-7; TRBD1 might be the D (6 bases). V lost 5 bases and J 5 bases, leaving 16 bases between the germline ends. CDR1 is MGHDK, CDR2 SYGVNS, per germline. The CDR3 loop spans 14 amino acids. CDR3 region: CASSTPGQKDEQYF. The DNA for the CDR3 is TGTGCCAGCAGTACCCCGGGACAAAAAGACGAGCAGTACTTC.

The gene calls are TRBV5-3 and TRBJ1-6, with unresolved D. TRBV5-3 is an ORF, and what it does is uncertain. The CDR3 contains 15 residues. V lost 0 bases and J 8 bases, leaving 12 bases between the germline ends. The CDR3 DNA sequence: TGTGCCAGAAGCTTGGGGAGGGCTGAGCATTCACCCCTCCACTTT. Protein: CARSLGRAEHSPLHF.

This chain joins TRBV19 and TRBJ1-1; 8 bases line up with TRBD1. Germline assignment: CDR1 LNHDA and CDR2 SQIVND (reference sequence). This CDR3 contains 14 residues. Trimming took 7 bases from V and 5 from J; bases not matched to a gene: 9. This CDR3 is CASINPQGATEAFF. The CDR3 coding sequence is TGTGCCAGTATTAACCCGCAGGGGGCTACTGAAGCTTTCTTT.

The genes are TRBV6-2 or TRBV6-3 and TRBJ2-7; unclear D gene. V was clipped by 6 bases and J by 6 bases, with 15 bases between them. CDR1 is MNHEY, CDR2 SVGEGT, per germline. This CDR3 is 13 amino acids long. The CDR3 bases are TGTGCCAGCAGCTCCATCGGCCGAGGCGAGCAGTACTTC. Encoded protein: CASSSIGRGEQYF.

The chain is built from TRBV7-2 and TRBJ2-7; a weak D match, TRBD2 (5 bases). From germline, CDR1 is SGHTA and CDR2 FQGNSA. Trimming pared 5 bases from V and 3 bases from J, leaving 14 bases between. This CDR3 has 14 residues. CDR3: CASSRLTGSYEQYF. CDR3 DNA sequence: TGTGCCAGCAGCCGCCTGACGGGAAGCTACGAGCAGTACTTC.

The chain carries TRBV10-3 and TRBJ2-5; the D is unclear. This CDR3 is 13 amino acids long. CDR1 is ENHRY, CDR2 SYGVKD, per germline. V lost 4 bases, J lost 0 bases, and 6 bases lay in between. CDR3 sequence (DNA): TGTGCCATCAGTGTCAACTACCAAGAGACCCAGTACTTC. Translated, it gives CAISVNYQETQYF.

The CDR3 DNA reads as TGTGCCTGGAGCCCTATTGCCCTTGGGCAGGATGGCTACACCTTC. Its translation is CAWSPIALGQDGYTF. The chain links TRBV30 to TRBJ1-2; D remains unclear. Germline lookup yields CDR1 GTSNPN and CDR2 SVGIG (reference sequence). The CDR3 extends over 15 amino acids. V was pared by 3 bases and J by 6 bases, with 20 bases between.

The chain carries TRBV11-1 and TRBJ2-5, with 10 bases matching TRBD2. V lost 1 base and J lost 2; bases outside the gene matches: 1. There are 15 residues in the CDR3. Germline CDR1 SGHAT, CDR2 FQDESV (reference sequence). The CDR3 DNA sequence: TGTGCCAGCAGCTTAGGGACTAGCGGACAAGAGACCCAGTACTTC. It specifies CASSLGTSGQETQYF.

Only one count was recorded for this clone. The rearrangement joins TRBV10-1 to TRBJ2-7; D possibly corresponds to TRBD1 (5 bases). CDR1 is WNHNN, CDR2 SYGVQD, per germline (reference sequence). V was cut by 7 bases and J by 1 base, with 17 bases left in between. This CDR3 contains 15 residues. The CDR3 region is CASTPITSGSYEQYF. DNA for the CDR3: TGCGCCAGCACTCCCATAACGTCAGGGTCCTACGAGCAGTACTTC.